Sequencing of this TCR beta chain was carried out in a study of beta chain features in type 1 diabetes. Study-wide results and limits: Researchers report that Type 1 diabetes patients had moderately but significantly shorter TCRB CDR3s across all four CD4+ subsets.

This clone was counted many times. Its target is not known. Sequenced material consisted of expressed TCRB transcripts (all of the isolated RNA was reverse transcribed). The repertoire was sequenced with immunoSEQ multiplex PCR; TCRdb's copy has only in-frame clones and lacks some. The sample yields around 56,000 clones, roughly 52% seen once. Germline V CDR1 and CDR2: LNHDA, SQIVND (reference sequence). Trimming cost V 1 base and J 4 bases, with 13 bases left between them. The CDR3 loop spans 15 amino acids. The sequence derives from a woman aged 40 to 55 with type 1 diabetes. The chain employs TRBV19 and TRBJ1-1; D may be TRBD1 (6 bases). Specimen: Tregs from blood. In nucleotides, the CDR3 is TGTGCCAGTAGTATAGGAGGGGGAAGGAGCACTGAAGCTTTCTTT. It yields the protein CASSIGGGRSTEAFF.